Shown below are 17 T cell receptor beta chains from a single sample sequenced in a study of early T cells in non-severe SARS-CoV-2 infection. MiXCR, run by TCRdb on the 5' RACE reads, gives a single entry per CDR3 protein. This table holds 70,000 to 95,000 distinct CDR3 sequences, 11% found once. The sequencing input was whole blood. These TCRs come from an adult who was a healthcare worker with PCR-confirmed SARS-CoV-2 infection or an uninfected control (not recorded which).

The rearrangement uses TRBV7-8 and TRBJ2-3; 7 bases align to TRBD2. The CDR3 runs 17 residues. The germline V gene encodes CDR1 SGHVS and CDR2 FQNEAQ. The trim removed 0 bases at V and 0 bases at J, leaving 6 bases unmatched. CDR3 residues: CASSLAEPSGSTDTQYF. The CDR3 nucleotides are TGTGCCAGCAGCTTAGCGGAGCCTAGCGGTAGCACAGATACGCAGTATTTT.

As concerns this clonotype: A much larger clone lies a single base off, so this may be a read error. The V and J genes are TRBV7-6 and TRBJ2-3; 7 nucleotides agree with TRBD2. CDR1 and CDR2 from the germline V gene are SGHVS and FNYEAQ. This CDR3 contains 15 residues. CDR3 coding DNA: TGTGTCAGCAGCTTAGCGGGTGGTAGGACAGATACGCAGTATTTT. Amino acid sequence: CVSSLAGGRTDTQYF.

The CDR3 region has the DNA TGCGCCAGCAGCTTGGGCGGCAGGGAGTTCCCCTACGAGCAGTACTTC. This encodes CASSLGGREFPYEQYF. This rearrangement joins TRBV5-1 to TRBJ2-7; D may match TRBD1 or TRBD2 (5 bases each). Trimming stripped 0 bases from V and 2 bases from J, with 15 bases between. CDR1 and CDR2 from the germline V gene are SGHRS and YFSETQ. The length of the CDR3 is 16 residues. Filled out from reference TRBV5-1 and TRBJ2-7, the complete variable domain reads KAGVTQTPRYLIKTRGQQVTLSCSPISGHRSVSWYQQTPGQGLQFLFEYFSETQRNKGNFPGRFSGRQFSNSRSEMNVSTLELGDSALYLCASSLGGREFPYEQYFGPGTRLTVT.

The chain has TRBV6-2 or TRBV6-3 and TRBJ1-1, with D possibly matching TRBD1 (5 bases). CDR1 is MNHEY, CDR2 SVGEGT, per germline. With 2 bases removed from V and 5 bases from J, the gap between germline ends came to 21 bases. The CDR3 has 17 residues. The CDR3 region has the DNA TGTGCCAGCAGTTACAGTCCGGCCGGAACGAAGGGGACTGAAGCTTTCTTT. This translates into CASSYSPAGTKGTEAFF.

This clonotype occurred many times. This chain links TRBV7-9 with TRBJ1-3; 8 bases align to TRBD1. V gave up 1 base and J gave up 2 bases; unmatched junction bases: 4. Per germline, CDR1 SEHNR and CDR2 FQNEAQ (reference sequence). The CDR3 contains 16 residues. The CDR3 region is CASSLGGQGPGNTIYF. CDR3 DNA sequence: TGTGCCAGCAGCTTAGGCGGACAGGGACCTGGAAACACCATATATTTT.

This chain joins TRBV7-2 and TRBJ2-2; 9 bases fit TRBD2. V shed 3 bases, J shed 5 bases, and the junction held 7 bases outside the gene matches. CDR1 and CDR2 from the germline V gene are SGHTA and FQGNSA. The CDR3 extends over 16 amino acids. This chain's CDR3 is CASSFSAGGPTGELFF. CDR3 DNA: TGTGCCAGCAGCTTCTCAGCGGGGGGACCAACCGGGGAGCTGTTTTTT. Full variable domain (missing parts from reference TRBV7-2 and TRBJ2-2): GAGVSQSPSNKVTEKGKDVELRCDPISGHTALYWYRQSLGQGLEFLIYFQGNSAPDKSGLPSDRFSAERTGGSVSTLTIQRTQQEDSAVYLCASSFSAGGPTGELFFGEGSRLTVL.

The CDR3 region has the DNA TGTGCCAGCAGCTTCGGGGGGGCCAACGTCCTGACTTTC. Its translation: CASSFGGANVLTF. The chain couples TRBV7-9 to TRBJ2-6; D is uncertain. V lost 3 bases, J lost 4 bases, and 4 bases lay in between. The length of the CDR3 is 13 residues. Germline V gene sequence: CDR1 SEHNR, CDR2 FQNEAQ (reference sequence). Looking up the rest from reference TRBV7-9 and TRBJ2-6 gives the full variable domain: DTGVSQNPRHKITKRGQNVTFRCDPISEHNRLYWYRQTLGQGPEFLTYFQNEAQLEKSRLLSDRFSAERPKGSFSTLEIQRTEQGDSAMYLCASSFGGANVLTFGAGSRLTVL.

The CDR3 protein is CASSFGFSGANVLTF. The CDR3 nucleotides are TGTGCCAGCAGTTTCGGCTTCTCTGGGGCCAACGTCCTGACTTTC. The rearrangement links TRBV27 to TRBJ2-6; D is undetermined. Germline V CDR1 and CDR2: MNHEY, SMNVEV (reference sequence). The germline V and J ends were trimmed by 3 bases and 0 bases, with 6 bases remaining between them. The CDR3 is 15 residues long.

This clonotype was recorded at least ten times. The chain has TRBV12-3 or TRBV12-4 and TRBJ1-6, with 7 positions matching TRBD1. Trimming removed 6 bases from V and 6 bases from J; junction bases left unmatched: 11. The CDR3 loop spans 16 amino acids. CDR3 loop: CASSSTSGTANSPLHF. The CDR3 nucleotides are TGTGCCAGCAGCTCCACTTCCGGGACAGCTAATTCACCCCTCCACTTT.

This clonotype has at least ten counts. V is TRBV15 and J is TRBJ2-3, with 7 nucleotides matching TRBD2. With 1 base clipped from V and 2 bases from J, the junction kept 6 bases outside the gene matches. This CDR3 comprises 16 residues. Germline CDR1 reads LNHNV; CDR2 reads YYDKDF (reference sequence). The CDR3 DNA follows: TGTGCCACCAGCAGAGCTCACGGGGGGATCACAGATACGCAGTATTTT. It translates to CATSRAHGGITDTQYF.

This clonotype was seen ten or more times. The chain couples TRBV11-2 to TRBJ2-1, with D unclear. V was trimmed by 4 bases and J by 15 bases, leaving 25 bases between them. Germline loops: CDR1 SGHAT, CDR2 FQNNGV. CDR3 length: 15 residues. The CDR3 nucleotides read TGTGCCAGCAGCTCCTTGCGGACCTATAATGAGCCCTGGTTCTTC. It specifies CASSSLRTYNEPWFF.

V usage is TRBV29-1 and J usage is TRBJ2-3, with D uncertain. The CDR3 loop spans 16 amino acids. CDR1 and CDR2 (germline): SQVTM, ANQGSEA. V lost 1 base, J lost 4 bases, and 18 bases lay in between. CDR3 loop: CSVEARAANGADTQYF. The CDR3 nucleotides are TGCAGCGTTGAAGCCCGAGCAGCGAATGGGGCAGATACGCAGTATTTT.

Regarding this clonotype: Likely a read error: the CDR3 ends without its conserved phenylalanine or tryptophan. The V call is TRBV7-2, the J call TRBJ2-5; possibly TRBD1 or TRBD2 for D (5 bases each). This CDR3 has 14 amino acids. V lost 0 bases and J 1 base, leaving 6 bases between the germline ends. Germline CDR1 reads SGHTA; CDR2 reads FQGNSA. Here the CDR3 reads CASSLAGTQETQYS. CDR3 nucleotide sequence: TGTGCCAGCAGCTTAGCCGGGACCCAAGAGACCCAGTACTCC.

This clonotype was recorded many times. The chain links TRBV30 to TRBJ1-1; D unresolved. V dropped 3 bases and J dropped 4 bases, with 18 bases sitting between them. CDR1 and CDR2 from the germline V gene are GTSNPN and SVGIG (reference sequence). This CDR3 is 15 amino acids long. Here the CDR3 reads CAWSQENRRGTEAFF. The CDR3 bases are TGTGCCTGGAGCCAGGAAAATCGTCGAGGCACTGAAGCTTTCTTT.

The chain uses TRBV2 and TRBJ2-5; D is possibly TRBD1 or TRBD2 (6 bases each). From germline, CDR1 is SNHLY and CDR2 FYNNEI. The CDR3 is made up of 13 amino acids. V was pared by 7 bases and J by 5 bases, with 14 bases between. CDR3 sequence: CASTPTRGETQYF. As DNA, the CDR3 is TGTGCCAGCACCCCGACTAGGGGGGAGACCCAGTACTTC.

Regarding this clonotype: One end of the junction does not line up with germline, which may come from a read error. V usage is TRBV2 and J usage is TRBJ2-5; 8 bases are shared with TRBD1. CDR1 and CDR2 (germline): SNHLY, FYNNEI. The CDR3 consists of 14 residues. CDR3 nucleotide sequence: TGTGCCAGCAGAGAAGACAGGGGTTGGGAGACCCAGTACTTC. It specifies CASREDRGWETQYF. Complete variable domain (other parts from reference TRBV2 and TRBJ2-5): EPEVTQTPSHQVTQMGQEVILRCVPISNHLYFYWYRQILGQKVEFLVSFYNNEISEKSEIFDDQFSVERPDGSNFTLKIRSTKLEDSAMYFCASREDRGWETQYFGPGTRLLVL.

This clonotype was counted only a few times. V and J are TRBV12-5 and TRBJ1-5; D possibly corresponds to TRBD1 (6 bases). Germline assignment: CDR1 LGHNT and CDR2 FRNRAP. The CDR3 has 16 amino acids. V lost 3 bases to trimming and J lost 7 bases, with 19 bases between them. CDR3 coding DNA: TGTGCTAGTGGTTTCCCAGGGGCAACGGATGGGCAGCCCCAGCATTTT. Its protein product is CASGFPGATDGQPQHF.